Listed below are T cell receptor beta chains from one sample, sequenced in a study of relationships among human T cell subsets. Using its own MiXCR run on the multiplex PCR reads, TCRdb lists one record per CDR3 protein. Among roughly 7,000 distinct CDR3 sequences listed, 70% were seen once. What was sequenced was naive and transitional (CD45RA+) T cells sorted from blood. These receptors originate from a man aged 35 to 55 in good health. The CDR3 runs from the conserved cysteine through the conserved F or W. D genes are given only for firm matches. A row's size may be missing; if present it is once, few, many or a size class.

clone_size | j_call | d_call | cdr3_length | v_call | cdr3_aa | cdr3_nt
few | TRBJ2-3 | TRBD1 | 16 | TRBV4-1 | CASSFGTGGGTDTQYF | TGCGCCAGCAGCTTCGGGACAGGGGGCGGCACAGATACGCAGTATTTT
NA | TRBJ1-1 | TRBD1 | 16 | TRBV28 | CASLFRQGARATEAFF | TGTGCCAGCTTATTCAGACAGGGGGCGCGGGCCACTGAAGCTTTCTTT
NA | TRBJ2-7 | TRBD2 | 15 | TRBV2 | CASTGLAGTPYEQYF | TGTGCCAGCACTGGACTAGCGGGGACGCCCTACGAGCAGTACTTC
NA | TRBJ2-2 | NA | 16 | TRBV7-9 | CASRPPQGRGTGELFF | TGTGCCAGCAGGCCCCCCCAGGGAAGAGGCACCGGGGAGCTGTTTTTT
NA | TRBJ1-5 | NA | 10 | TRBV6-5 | CASPLFAQHF | TGTGCCAGCCCTCTCTTCGCCCAGCATTTT
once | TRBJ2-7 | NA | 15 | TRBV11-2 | CASNVGGSSSYEQYF | TGTGCCAGCAACGTGGGCGGGTCGAGCTCCTACGAGCAGTACTTC
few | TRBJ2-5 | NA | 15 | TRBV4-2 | CASSRLTGNQETQYF | TGTGCCAGCAGCCGCCTAACTGGTAACCAAGAGACCCAGTACTTC
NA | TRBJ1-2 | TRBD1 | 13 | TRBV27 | CASRTDRVSGYTF | TGTGCCAGCAGAACGGACAGGGTATCTGGCTACACCTTC
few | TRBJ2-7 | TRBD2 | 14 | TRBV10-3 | CAISPGTSRLEQYF | TGTGCCATCAGTCCCGGGACTAGCCGCCTCGAGCAGTACTTC
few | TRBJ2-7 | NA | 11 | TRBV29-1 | CSVYVSYEQYF | TGCAGCGTTTACGTGTCCTACGAGCAGTACTTC
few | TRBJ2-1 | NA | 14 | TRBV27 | CASSLGRALNEQFF | TGTGCCAGCAGTTTAGGCCGCGCACTTAATGAGCAGTTCTTC
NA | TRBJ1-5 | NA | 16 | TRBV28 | CASIPGSINSNQPQHF | TGTGCCAGCATCCCGGGCTCTATTAATAGCAATCAGCCCCAGCATTTT
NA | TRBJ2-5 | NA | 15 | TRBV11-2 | CASSLPVRPRETQYF | TGTGCCAGCAGCTTACCCGTTCGACCCCGTGAGACCCAGTACTTC
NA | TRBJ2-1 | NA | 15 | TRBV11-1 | CASTPGGAGYNEQFF | TGTGCCAGCACGCCTGGCGGAGCTGGCTACAATGAGCAGTTCTTC
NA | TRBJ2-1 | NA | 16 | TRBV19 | CASSQKTGYVYNEQFF | TGTGCCAGTAGTCAAAAAACAGGGTATGTTTACAATGAGCAGTTCTTC
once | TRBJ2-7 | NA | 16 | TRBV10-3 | CASTSSRPGISYEQYF | TGTGCCAGCACCTCCAGCCGACCAGGCATATCTTACGAGCAGTACTTC
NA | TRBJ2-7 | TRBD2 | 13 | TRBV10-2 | CASRVAGTYEQYF | TGCGCCAGCAGAGTAGCGGGGACCTACGAGCAGTACTTC
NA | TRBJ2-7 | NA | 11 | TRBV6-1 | CASHGPYEQYF | TGTGCCAGCCACGGCCCCTACGAGCAGTACTTC
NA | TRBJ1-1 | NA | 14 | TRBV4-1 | CASSQEGGNTEAFF | TGCGCCAGCAGCCAGGAAGGCGGAAACACTGAAGCTTTCTTT
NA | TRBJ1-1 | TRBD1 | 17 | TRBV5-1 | CASREDRIRPVNTEAFF | TGCGCCAGCAGGGAGGACAGGATTCGTCCCGTGAACACTGAAGCTTTCTTT
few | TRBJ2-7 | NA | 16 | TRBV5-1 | CASSPEQVTRSDEQYF | TGCGCCAGCAGCCCGGAACAGGTCACTAGGTCGGACGAGCAGTACTTC
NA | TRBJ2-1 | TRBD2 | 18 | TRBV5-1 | CASSVPGLAGGSYNEQFF | TGCGCCAGCAGCGTTCCGGGACTAGCGGGAGGGTCCTACAATGAGCAGTTCTTC
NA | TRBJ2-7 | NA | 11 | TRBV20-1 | CSARTSGEQYF | TGCAGTGCCAGAACCTCGGGGGAGCAGTACTTC
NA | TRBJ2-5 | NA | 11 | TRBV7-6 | CVSSPGETQYF | TGTGTCAGCAGCCCAGGGGAGACCCAGTACTTC
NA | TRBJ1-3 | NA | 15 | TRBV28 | CASSLSWAGGNTIYF | TGTGCCAGCAGTTTATCTTGGGCGGGTGGAAACACCATATATTTT
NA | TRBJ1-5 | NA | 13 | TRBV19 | CASTRGFEQPQHF | TGTGCCAGTACACGAGGGTTCGAACAGCCCCAGCATTTT
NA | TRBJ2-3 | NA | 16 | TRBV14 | CASSQEKETLTDTQYF | TGTGCCAGCAGCCAAGAAAAGGAGACTTTAACAGATACGCAGTATTTT
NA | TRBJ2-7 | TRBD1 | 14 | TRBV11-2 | CASSLTGIAYEQYF | TGTGCCAGCAGCTTGACAGGGATAGCCTACGAGCAGTACTTC
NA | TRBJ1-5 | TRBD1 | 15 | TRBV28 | CASSSPDRGPQPQHF | TGTGCCAGCAGCTCCCCGGACAGGGGGCCTCAGCCCCAGCATTTT
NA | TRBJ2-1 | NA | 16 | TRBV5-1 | CASSLTGTVSYNEQFF | TGCGCCAGCAGCTTAACCGGGACGGTGTCCTACAATGAGCAGTTCTTC
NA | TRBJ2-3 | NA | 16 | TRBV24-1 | CASSFRMRTSADTQYF | TGTGCCAGCAGTTTTCGTATGAGGACAAGTGCAGATACGCAGTATTTT
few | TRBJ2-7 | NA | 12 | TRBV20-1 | CSARLQAYEQYF | TGCAGTGCTAGATTGCAGGCCTACGAGCAGTACTTC
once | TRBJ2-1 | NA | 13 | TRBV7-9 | CASSSTAYNEQFF | TGTGCCAGCAGCTCGACAGCGTACAATGAGCAGTTCTTC
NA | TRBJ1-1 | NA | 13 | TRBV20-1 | CSARFGYNTEAFF | TGCAGTGCTAGATTCGGTTATAACACTGAAGCTTTCTTT
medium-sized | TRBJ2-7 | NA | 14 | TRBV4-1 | CASSQPGTVYEQYF | TGCGCCAGCAGCCAGCCCGGGACGGTCTACGAGCAGTACTTC
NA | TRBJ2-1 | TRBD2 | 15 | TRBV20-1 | CSARHGTSGTNEQFF | TGCAGTGCTAGACACGGGACTAGCGGGACCAATGAGCAGTTCTTC
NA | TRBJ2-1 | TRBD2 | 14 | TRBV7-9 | CAITTSGETNEQFF | TGTGCCATCACGACTAGCGGGGAAACTAATGAGCAGTTCTTC
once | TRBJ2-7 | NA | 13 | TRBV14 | CASSLVYRGEQYF | TGTGCCAGCAGCCTTGTCTACCGTGGTGAGCAGTACTTC
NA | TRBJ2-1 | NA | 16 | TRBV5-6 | CASSLQGLGSYNEQFF | TGTGCCAGCAGCTTACAGGGCTTAGGTTCCTACAATGAGCAGTTCTTC
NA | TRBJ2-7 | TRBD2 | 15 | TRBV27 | CASSLKLAGAREQYF | TGTGCCAGCAGTTTGAAACTAGCGGGAGCGCGCGAGCAGTACTTC
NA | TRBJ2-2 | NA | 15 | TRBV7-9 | CASSFRRDTTGELFF | TGTGCCAGCAGTTTTAGAAGGGATACCACCGGGGAGCTGTTTTTT
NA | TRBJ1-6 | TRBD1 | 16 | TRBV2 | CASSAKPGQGNSPLHF | TGTGCCAGCAGTGCCAAACCGGGACAGGGGAATTCACCCCTCCACTTT
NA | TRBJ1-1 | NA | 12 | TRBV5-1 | CASRRMNTEAFF | TGCGCCAGCAGAAGAATGAACACTGAAGCTTTCTTT
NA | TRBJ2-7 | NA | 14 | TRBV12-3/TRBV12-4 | CASSFHAPGYEQYF | TGTGCCAGCAGCTTCCATGCCCCCGGTTACGAGCAGTACTTC
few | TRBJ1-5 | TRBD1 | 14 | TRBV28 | CASSFPVRGAKEHF | TGTGCCAGCAGTTTCCCGGTCAGGGGGGCTAAGGAGCATTTT
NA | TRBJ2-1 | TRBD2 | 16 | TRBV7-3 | CASSLSVAGEGNEQFF | TGTGCCAGCAGCTTAAGTGTAGCGGGAGAGGGCAATGAGCAGTTCTTC
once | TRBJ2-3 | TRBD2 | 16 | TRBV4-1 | CASSLPRSGGADTQYF | TGCGCCAGCAGCCTACCCAGGAGCGGGGGAGCAGATACGCAGTATTTT
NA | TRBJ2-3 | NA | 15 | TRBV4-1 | CASSQGWGSNQPQYF | TGCGCCAGCAGCCAAGGTTGGGGGAGCAATCAGCCCCAGTATTTT
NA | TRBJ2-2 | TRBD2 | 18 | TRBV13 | CASSLYRQAGVNTGELFF | TGTGCCAGCAGCTTATACCGACAAGCGGGGGTCAACACCGGGGAGCTGTTTTTT
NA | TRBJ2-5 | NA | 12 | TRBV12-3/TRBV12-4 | CASLGWEETQYF | TGTGCCAGTCTAGGGTGGGAAGAGACCCAGTACTTC
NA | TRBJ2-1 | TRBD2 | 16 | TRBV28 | CASSPTSGRAYNEQFF | TGTGCCAGCAGCCCTACTAGCGGGAGGGCCTACAATGAGCAGTTCTTC
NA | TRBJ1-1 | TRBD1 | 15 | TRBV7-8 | CASSTRTGINTEAFF | TGTGCCAGCAGCACACGGACAGGTATCAACACTGAAGCTTTCTTT
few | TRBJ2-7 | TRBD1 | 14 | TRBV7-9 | CASSTGDRHYEQYF | TGTGCCAGCAGCACAGGGGACAGACACTACGAGCAGTACTTC
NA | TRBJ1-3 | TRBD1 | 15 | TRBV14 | CASSQGQGAGNTIYF | TGTGCCAGCAGCCAAGGACAGGGGGCTGGAAACACCATATATTTT
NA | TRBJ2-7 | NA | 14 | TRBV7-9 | CASSLTEADYEQYF | TGTGCCAGCAGCTTGACGGAGGCGGACTACGAGCAGTACTTC